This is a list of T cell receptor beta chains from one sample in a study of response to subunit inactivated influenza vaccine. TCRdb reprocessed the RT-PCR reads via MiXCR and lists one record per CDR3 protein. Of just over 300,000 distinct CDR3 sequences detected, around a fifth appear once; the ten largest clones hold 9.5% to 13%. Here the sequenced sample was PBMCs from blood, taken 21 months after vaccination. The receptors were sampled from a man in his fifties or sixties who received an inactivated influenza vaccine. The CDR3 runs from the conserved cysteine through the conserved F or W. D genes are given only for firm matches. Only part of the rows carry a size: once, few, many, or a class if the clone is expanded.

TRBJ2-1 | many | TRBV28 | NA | CASSLFGNEQFF | TGTGCCAGCTCTCTCTTCGGCAATGAGCAGTTCTTC
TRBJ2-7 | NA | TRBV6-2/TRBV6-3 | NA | CASTTDREIPYEQYF | TGTGCCAGCACCACAGACAGAGAGATTCCCTACGAGCAGTACTTC
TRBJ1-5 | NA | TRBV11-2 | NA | CASSFRLNQPQHF | TGTGCCAGCAGCTTCAGGCTGAATCAGCCCCAGCATTTT
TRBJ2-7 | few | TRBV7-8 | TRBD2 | CASSSAGFGAYEQYF | TGTGCCAGCAGCTCAGCGGGGTTCGGAGCCTACGAGCAGTACTTC
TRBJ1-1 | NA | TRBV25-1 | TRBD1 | CASMDRSWAEAFF | TGTGCCAGCATGGACAGGAGTTGGGCTGAAGCTTTCTTT
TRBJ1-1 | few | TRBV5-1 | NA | CASSLVAVSPEAFF | TGCGCCAGCAGCTTGGTGGCAGTAAGTCCTGAAGCTTTCTTT
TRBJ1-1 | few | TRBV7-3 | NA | CASSPRRNTEAFF | TGTGCCAGCAGCCCCAGGAGAAACACTGAAGCTTTCTTT
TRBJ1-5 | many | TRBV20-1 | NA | CSATGFGNQPQHF | TGCAGTGCTACAGGGTTTGGCAATCAGCCCCAGCATTTT
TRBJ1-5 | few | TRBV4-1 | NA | CASSQGFRGYSNQPQHF | TGCGCCAGCAGCCAAGGGTTCAGAGGTTATAGCAATCAGCCCCAGCATTTT
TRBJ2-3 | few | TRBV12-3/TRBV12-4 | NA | CASSLQGAARTDTQYF | TGTGCCAGCAGTTTACAGGGCGCAGCTCGCACAGATACGCAGTATTTT
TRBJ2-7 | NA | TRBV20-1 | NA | CSATMARGYEQYF | TGCAGTGCCACAATGGCCCGGGGGTACGAGCAGTACTTC
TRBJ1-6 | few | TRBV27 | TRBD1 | CASSGYRGPSPLHF | TGTGCCAGCAGTGGCTACAGGGGGCCGTCACCCCTCCACTTT
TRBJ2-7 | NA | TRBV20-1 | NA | CSARGVGAYEQYF | TGCAGTGCTAGGGGGGTGGGCGCCTACGAGCAGTACTTC
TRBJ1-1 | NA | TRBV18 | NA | CASSARRTEAFF | TGTGCCAGCTCCGCCCGGCGAACTGAAGCTTTCTTT
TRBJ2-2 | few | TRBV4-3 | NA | CASSQVARNTGELFF | TGCGCCAGCAGCCAAGTAGCCAGAAACACCGGGGAGCTGTTTTTT
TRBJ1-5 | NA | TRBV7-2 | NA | CASSAEGLQNQPQHF | TGTGCCAGCAGCGCCGAGGGACTCCAGAATCAGCCCCAGCATTTT
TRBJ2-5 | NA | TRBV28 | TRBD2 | CASFTGTTYQETQYF | TGTGCCAGTTTTACCGGGACTACGTACCAAGAGACCCAGTACTTC
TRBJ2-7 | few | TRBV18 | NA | CASSPGDSYEQYF | TGTGCCAGCTCCCCCGGCGATTCCTACGAGCAGTACTTC
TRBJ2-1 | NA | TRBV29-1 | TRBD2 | CSVASGRANEQFF | TGCAGCGTTGCGAGCGGGAGGGCCAATGAGCAGTTCTTC
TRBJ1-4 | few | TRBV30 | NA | CAWRGSLGLNEKLFF | TGTGCCTGGAGAGGGTCGCTAGGCCTCAATGAAAAACTGTTTTTT
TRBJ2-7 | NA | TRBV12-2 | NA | CASRLLGQEYEQYF | TGTGCAAGTCGCTTACTAGGGCAGGAGTACGAGCAGTACTTC
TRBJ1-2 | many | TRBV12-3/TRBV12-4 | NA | CASSLEVQTYGYTF | TGTGCCAGCAGTTTGGAGGTGCAGACCTATGGCTACACCTTC
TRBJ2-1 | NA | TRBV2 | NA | CATTGHPTYNEQFF | TGTGCCACGACGGGACACCCAACCTACAATGAGCAGTTCTTC
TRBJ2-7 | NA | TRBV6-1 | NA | CASTGALGRTTYEQYF | TGTGCCAGCACCGGAGCCCTGGGGCGCACGACCTACGAGCAGTACTTC
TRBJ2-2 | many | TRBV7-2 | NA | CASSLVGTANTGELFF | TGTGCCAGCAGCTTAGTTGGGACGGCTAACACCGGGGAGCTGTTTTTT
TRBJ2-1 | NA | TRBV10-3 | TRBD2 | CAISQGLAESNEQFF | TGTGCCATCAGCCAGGGACTAGCGGAAAGTAATGAGCAGTTCTTC
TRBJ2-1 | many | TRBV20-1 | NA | CSAARYPNEQFF | TGCAGTGCAGCCCGGTATCCGAATGAGCAGTTCTTC
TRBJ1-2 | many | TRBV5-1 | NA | CASSPGRGGYGYTF | TGCGCCAGCAGCCCGGGCCGAGGGGGCTATGGCTACACCTTC
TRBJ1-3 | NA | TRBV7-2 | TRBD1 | CASSLDDRVGNTIYF | TGTGCCAGCAGCCTGGACGACAGGGTTGGAAACACCATATATTTT
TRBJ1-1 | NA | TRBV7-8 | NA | CASSFPGPEAFF | TGTGCCAGCAGCTTCCCTGGCCCTGAAGCTTTCTTT
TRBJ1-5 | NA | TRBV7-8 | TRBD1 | CASSPAWGQRGQPQHF | TGTGCCAGCAGCCCAGCGTGGGGACAGAGGGGCCAGCCCCAGCATTTT